The clone carrying this TCR beta chain was seen once. The CDR3 loop spans 17 amino acids. With 1 base removed from V and 2 bases from J, the gap between germline ends came to 17 bases. Germline V CDR1 and CDR2: LNHDA, SQIVND (reference sequence). The data derive from a study of shared T cell receptors in the human thymus. The table came from immunoSEQ multiplex PCR; TCRdb's copy has only in-frame clones and leaves some out. The repertoire holds about 660,000 clones, with approximately 87% as singletons. This sample also belongs to another study, concerning human thymus T cells.

The clonotype was recovered from a boy less than two years old with a congenital heart defect. The sample consisted of thymocytes. This sequence joins TRBV19 and TRBJ2-5, with D possibly being TRBD2 (5 bases). The chain's CDR3 is CASSIVLPDGLQETQYF. The DNA for the CDR3 is TGTGCCAGTAGTATAGTTCTCCCGGACGGACTTCAAGAGACCCAGTACTTC.